Given below is one TCR beta chain in context. The sample originates from a study of blood T cell repertoires in COVID-19. Study-level information: Material from acute and convalescent COVID-19 was sourced from the United States, Italy and Spain. In each case, the material was cDNA or gDNA derived from T cells, B-cell-depleted T cells, or PBMCs.

V was pared by 1 base and J by 4 bases, with 5 bases between. Per germline, CDR1 DFQATT and CDR2 SNEGSKA (reference sequence). The CDR3 is 11 amino acids. The method was immunoSEQ multiplex PCR; TCRdb's version includes in-frame clones alone and lacks a portion of them. The sample contains 15,000 to 25,000 clones, about four fifths of which appear only once. This sequence originates from a man at least 80 years old with acute or convalescent COVID-19. The rearrangement links TRBV20-1 to TRBJ2-7; possible D gene TRBD1, 5 bases. The sample comprised peripheral blood. The CDR3 nucleotides read TGCAGTGCTAGAGGACAGTACGAGCAGTACTTC. This codes for CSARGQYEQYF.